The clone carrying this TCR beta chain was counted a few times. As yet, its antigen is unknown. With 5 bases removed from V and 6 bases from J, the gap between germline ends came to 16 bases. The germline gives CDR1 SEHNR, CDR2 FQNEAQ (reference sequence). The CDR3 totals 14 residues. This entry is derived from a study of human T cells and chemical hapten exposure. Time point here: patch test 2, 6 weeks after DPC sensitization. Treatment here: therapeutic diphenylcyclopropenone sensitization with weekly scalp DPC. One entry per CDR3 protein, called by TCRdb with MiXCR from the RACE reads. Altogether roughly 120,000 distinct CDR3 sequences are present, about a tenth being singletons, with the ten largest covering more than 3%. Study-wide results and limits: TCRs above 1 in 1000 frequency did not change with DPC sensitization.

The V and J genes are TRBV7-9 and TRBJ1-2; weak D call: TRBD1 (6 bases). This clonotype was obtained from a woman aged 40 to 55 with alopecia areata. Some clones in this sample may be carry-over from other donors' samples. This material consisted of whole blood, taken in connection with sensitization to the hapten diphenylcyclopropenone (DPC). The DNA for the CDR3 is TGTGCCAGCAGCCTAACCGGGACAAGCCATGGCTACACCTTC. This translates into CASSLTGTSHGYTF.